This TCR beta chain was found in a study of cytomegalovirus exposure and HLA in healthy donors. Study-level background: Approximately 85 million unique TCRs from HLA-typed donors were held in an early data release.

The PCR ran on 60 Vbeta and 13 Jbeta primers. Some clones are missing from TCRdb's copy, which holds only in-frame ones; the method was immunoSEQ multiplex PCR. Among some 90,000 clones listed, 81% were seen once. This TCR derives from a man aged 35 to 55 in good health and CMV-seronegative. The sample consisted of PBMCs.

The DNA of the CDR3 is TGTGCCAGCAGCTCCGGGACTCGGGGCTACACCTTC. Translation gives CASSSGTRGYTF. The V gene is TRBV5-4, the J gene TRBJ1-2; the D gene is possibly TRBD1 (5 bases). Germline CDR1 SGHNT, CDR2 YYREEE (reference sequence). V was cut by 3 bases and J by 8 bases, with 11 bases left in between. This CDR3 comprises 12 residues.